These 15 T cell receptor beta chains came from one sample sequenced in a study of CD8+CD57+ T cells in acquired aplastic anemia. The study profiled TCR beta VDJ and CDR3 using genomic DNA as template. One entry per CDR3 protein results from TCRdb running MiXCR on the reads. The table lists under 350,000 distinct CDR3 sequences, approximately 57% of them singletons. Patients included in sequencing had previously demonstrated CD8+CD57+ cell expansion by flow cytometry. Sequenced sample: sorted CD4+, CD8+, or CD8+CD57+ T cells (not recorded which) from PBMCs. The receptors were gathered from a human donor with aplastic anemia.

A word on this clonotype: Mismatch with germline at one junction end may stem from a read error. The V and J genes are TRBV6-5 and TRBJ1-1; D ambiguous. From germline, CDR1 is MNHEY and CDR2 SVGAGI. CDR3 length: 13 residues. The CDR3, as DNA: TGTGCCAGCAGTTCAAAGTGGAACACTGAAGCCTTCTTT. Encoded protein: CASSSKWNTEAFF.

In its sample, this clonotype was seen many times. This chain links TRBV6-6 with TRBJ1-1; TRBD1 is a possible D gene (5 bases). The CDR3 is made up of 14 amino acids. CDR1 is MNHNY, CDR2 SVGAGI, per germline (reference sequence). The germline V and J ends were trimmed by 6 bases and 3 bases, with 14 bases remaining between them. Here the CDR3 DNA reads TGTGCCAGCAGCCCCGGACGGGGGTACACTGAAGCTTTCTTT. Translation gives CASSPGRGYTEAFF.

The chain recombines TRBV9 with TRBJ2-3; 8 bases align to TRBD2. V lost 4 bases, J lost 4 bases, and 11 bases stayed unmatched. Germline CDR1 and CDR2: SGDLS and YYNGEE. The CDR3 runs to 16 residues. The CDR3 spells CASSPPTSGSPDTQYF. The CDR3 nucleotides read TGTGCCAGCAGCCCCCCCACGAGCGGGAGCCCAGATACGCAGTATTTT.

This clonotype has more than one count but fewer than ten. Sequence at one end of the junction differs from germline and may be a read error. V usage is TRBV15 and J usage is TRBJ2-1, with D possibly called TRBD1 or TRBD2 (5 bases each). The CDR3 runs 15 residues. Germline CDR1 and CDR2: LNHNV and YYDKDF (reference sequence). The CDR3 spells CATSRDGAFYTEQFF. For the CDR3, the DNA is TGTGCCACCAGCAGAGACGGGGCATTCTACACTGAGCAGTTCTTC.

The chain is built from TRBV10-3 and TRBJ2-3, with 8 positions matching TRBD2. CDR3 size: 14 residues. With 6 bases clipped from V and 2 bases from J, the junction kept 4 bases outside the gene matches. Germline V gene sequence: CDR1 ENHRY, CDR2 SYGVKD. CDR3 nucleotides: TGTGCCATCAGAGCGGGGGCCACCACAGATACGCAGTATTTT. It is translated as CAIRAGATTDTQYF.

The chain recombines TRBV9 with TRBJ2-2; the D gene is possibly TRBD1 (6 bases). This CDR3 has 15 amino acids. In germline, CDR1 is SGDLS, CDR2 YYNGEE. The V end lost 1 base, the J end lost 6 bases, and 13 bases lay between the germline ends. As DNA, the CDR3 is TGTGCCAGCAGCGTAACACCAGGGGCGGCCGGGGAGCTGTTTTTT. Translating gives CASSVTPGAAGELFF.

The chain joins TRBV7-2 to TRBJ1-4; D ambiguous. The ends were cut back, 1 base at V and 10 bases at J, with 13 bases in the middle. The CDR3 runs 14 residues. Germline loops: CDR1 SGHTA, CDR2 FQGNSA. The CDR3, as DNA: TGTGCCAGCAGCTTAGTTGGATGGATCGGAAAACTGTTTTTT. This codes for CASSLVGWIGKLFF.

In this sample, this clonotype turned up a few times. The chain is built from TRBV9 and TRBJ1-3; D remains unclear. Between the trimmed V and J ends, which lost 0 bases and 3 bases, there was a span of 7 bases. Germline-derived CDR1 and CDR2 are SGDLS and YYNGEE. The CDR3 contains 14 residues. The CDR3 loop is CASSVGTYGNTIYF. In DNA, the CDR3 is TGTGCCAGCAGCGTAGGGACCTATGGAAACACCATATATTTT.

In its sample, this clonotype was seen a few times. The rearrangement uses TRBV29-1 and TRBJ2-5, with D uncertain. Trimming removed 4 bases at V and 5 bases at J, with 5 bases between. The CDR3 totals 10 residues. Germline CDR1 is SQVTM and CDR2 is ANQGSEA. The CDR3 reads CSVGGETQYF. In DNA form, the CDR3 reads TGCAGCGTTGGTGGGGAGACCCAGTACTTC.

The gene calls are TRBV25-1 and TRBJ2-1; 11 nucleotides line up with TRBD2. Looked up from germline, CDR1 is MGHDK and CDR2 is SYGVNS. This CDR3 has 18 amino acids. V shed 11 bases, J shed 0 bases, and the junction held 15 bases outside the gene matches. The chain's CDR3 is CAVAGSIAGGRSYNEQFF. The CDR3 DNA reads TGTGCCGTCGCAGGGTCAATAGCGGGGGGGCGCTCCTACAATGAGCAGTTCTTC.

This clonotype was observed at least ten times. This rearrangement joins TRBV2 to TRBJ1-1; D unclear. Germline V lookup: CDR1 SNHLY, CDR2 FYNNEI. The CDR3 runs to 14 residues. V was cut by 7 bases and J by 5 bases, with 17 bases left in between. The CDR3 region has the DNA TGTGCCAGCAAAATTTCGGGGTTTGGTACTGAAGCTTTCTTT. This encodes CASKISGFGTEAFF.

This clonotype came up many times. The chain couples TRBV5-5 to TRBJ1-4; D is unresolved. The CDR3 is 15 residues long. Germline values: CDR1 SGHKS, CDR2 YYEKEE (reference sequence). V was trimmed by 3 bases and J by 5 bases, leaving 14 bases between them. CDR3: CASSSVVGPNEKLFF. For the CDR3, the DNA is TGTGCCAGCAGCTCCGTAGTTGGTCCGAATGAAAAACTGTTTTTT.

The rearrangement uses TRBV29-1 and TRBJ2-7, with 9 bases fitting TRBD1. V dropped 1 base and J dropped 1; count of bases not matched to a gene: 2. The germline V gene encodes CDR1 SQVTM and CDR2 ANQGSEA. The CDR3 is made up of 14 amino acids. CDR3 bases: TGCAGCGTTGAAGTACAGGGGGCTTCCTACGAGCAGTACTTC. Translating it yields CSVEVQGASYEQYF.

Here the CDR3 reads CASSYGGDQPQHF. In DNA form, the CDR3 reads TGTGCCAGCTCGTATGGGGGGGATCAGCCCCAGCATTTT. V is TRBV19 and J is TRBJ1-5; TRBD1 might be the D (5 bases). This CDR3 is 13 amino acids long. CDR1 and CDR2 (germline): LNHDA, SQIVND (reference sequence). Deletions cut 9 bases from V and 5 bases from J, with 14 bases between.

Worth noting for this clonotype: The germline gene is not matched at one end of the junction; a read error may be the cause. CDR3 sequence: CASSPRQGGYEQYF. The CDR3 DNA reads as TGCGCCAGCAGCCCCAGACAGGGTGGCTACGAGCAGTACTTC. This chain connects TRBV7-9 to TRBJ2-7; 7 bases line up with TRBD1. Germline assignment: CDR1 SEHNR and CDR2 FQNEAQ (reference sequence). This CDR3 spans 14 amino acids.